This entry lists 31 T cell receptor beta chains sequenced from one sample in a study of T cells in Graves' hyperthyroidism and ophthalmopathy (dated by TCRdb to about 2019). Library preparation used multiplex PCR. For sequencing, an Illumina HiSeq 2000 was employed. The TCR beta CDR3 regions were amplified from the RNA transcripts. For the first round of RT-PCR on the TCR CDR3, the HTBI primer set was used together with the Qiagen OneStep RT-PCR kit. In TCRdb, the public reads were trimmed at Q25 with fastp and aligned with MiXCR, with productive beta chains retained. Rows are unified per CDR3 protein, each entry keeping the most common DNA and genes. In this sample the table shows a few hundred thousand distinct CDR3 sequences, approximately 14% of which occur a single time. Over 7.5% of the sample lies in the top ten. Sample: blood. The receptor source for this set is a young woman with Graves' hyperthyroidism.

This clonotype was counted ten times or more. This chain links TRBV27 with TRBJ2-5; D not resolved. This CDR3 contains 15 residues. V lost 5 bases, J lost 4 bases, and 17 bases lay in between. Germline V gene data show CDR1 as MNHEY and CDR2 as SMNVEV (reference sequence). Written as DNA, the CDR3 is TGTGCCAGCAGTCACATCCCCCCTGGGGTAGAGACCCAGTACTTC. Residues: CASSHIPPGVETQYF.

This clonotype was seen ten or more times. CDR3 sequence: CASSEQGLAGSYEQYF. The CDR3 DNA follows: TGTGCCAGCAGCGAACAGGGACTAGCGGGATCCTACGAGCAGTACTTC. The chain carries TRBV11-2 and TRBJ2-7; TRBD2 agrees at 13 bases. Germline-derived CDR1 and CDR2 are SGHAT and FQNNGV. This CDR3 has 16 residues. Trimming removed 5 bases from V and 1 base from J; junction bases left unmatched: 5.

The chain uses TRBV2 and TRBJ1-2; the D is unclear. Germline V lookup: CDR1 SNHLY, CDR2 FYNNEI. This CDR3 spans 15 amino acids. V lost 0 bases and J lost 3, with 11 bases in between. In DNA form, the CDR3 reads TGTGCCAGCAGTGAAGCAAGAGGAGGTGACTATGGCTACACCTTC. As protein: CASSEARGGDYGYTF.

The chain uses TRBV7-6 and TRBJ2-5; D could derive from TRBD1 or TRBD2 (5 bases each). This CDR3 comprises 13 residues. Germline loops: CDR1 SGHVS, CDR2 FNYEAQ. V lost 5 bases and J lost 5, with 12 bases in between. This chain's CDR3 is CASSQGTLETQYF. The CDR3 coding sequence is TGTGCCAGCAGCCAAGGGACCCTGGAGACCCAGTACTTC.

This clonotype was counted ten times or more. The J gene is TRBJ2-1, the V gene TRBV6-1; TRBD1 is a possible D gene (5 bases). There are 15 residues in the CDR3. The V end was cut by 5 bases, the J end by 0 bases, with 11 bases between. Germline-derived CDR1 and CDR2 are MNHNS and SASEGT. The CDR3, as DNA: TGTGCCAGCAGTTCTACAGGCAGCTCCTACAATGAGCAGTTCTTC. This gives the protein CASSSTGSSYNEQFF.

The table lists this clonotype with many counts. The chain joins TRBV19 to TRBJ1-5, with no clear D. CDR1 LNHDA and CDR2 SQIVND come from the germline V gene (reference sequence). V was clipped by 1 base and J by 0 bases, with 10 bases between them. The CDR3 has 16 amino acids. The CDR3 reads CASSIVGQASNQPQHF. The CDR3 DNA reads as TGTGCCAGTAGTATAGTCGGGCAGGCTAGCAATCAGCCCCAGCATTTT.

About this clonotype: A much larger clone lies one base from this, so it may be a read error. V and J are TRBV28 and TRBJ2-3; the match to TRBD2 covers 9 bases. CDR3 length equals 15 residues. Trimming removed 4 bases from V and 4 bases from J; junction bases left unmatched: 6. Per the germline V gene, CDR1 is MDHEN and CDR2 is SYDVKM. The CDR3 bases are TGTGCCAGCAGTTCGGGTAGCGGGGGACCAGATACGCAGTATTTT. This gives the protein CASSSGSGGPDTQYF. The full variable domain, completed using reference TRBV28 and TRBJ2-3, is DVKVTQSSRYLVKRTGEKVFLECVQDMDHENMFWYRQDPGLGLRLIYFSYDVKMKEKGDIPEGYSVSREKKERFSLILESASTNQTSMYLCASSSGSGGPDTQYFGPGTRLTVL.

In its sample, this clonotype was seen many times. The rearrangement uses TRBV24-1 and TRBJ2-5; TRBD1 might be the D (6 bases). The CDR3 consists of 13 residues. V was trimmed by 4 bases and J by 3 bases, leaving 8 bases between them. CDR1 is KGHDR, CDR2 SFDVKD, per germline. CDR3 region: CATSDGQKETQYF. The DNA of the CDR3 is TGTGCCACCAGTGACGGACAGAAAGAGACCCAGTACTTC.

This clonotype was detected ten times or more. The V call is TRBV2, the J call TRBJ1-2, with D uncertain. V shed 5 bases and J shed 8 bases, with 15 bases lying between them. The germline V gene has CDR1 SNHLY and CDR2 FYNNEI. CDR3 length: 13 amino acids. The CDR3 loop reads CASSSQNYGGYTF. The CDR3 DNA sequence: TGTGCCAGCAGTAGTCAGAACTATGGCGGCTACACCTTC.

This clonotype was recorded a few times. V usage is TRBV18 and J usage is TRBJ1-6; D unclear. Germline V gene lookup returns CDR1 KGHSH and CDR2 LQKENI. The CDR3 covers 15 residues. Trimming removed 2 bases from V and 2 bases from J, with 7 bases in between. DNA for the CDR3: TGTGCCAGCTCACCAAAGGTCGCCTATAATTCACCCCTCCACTTT. It specifies CASSPKVAYNSPLHF.

This chain uses TRBV5-1 with TRBJ2-2; no firm D call. The CDR3 spans 12 residues. The V and J ends lost 0 bases and 9 bases respectively, with 6 bases between them. Germline V gives CDR1 SGHRS, CDR2 YFSETQ. This chain's CDR3 is CASSLEGRELFF. The CDR3 DNA sequence: TGCGCCAGCAGCTTGGAAGGCAGGGAGCTGTTTTTT. Complete variable domain (other parts from reference TRBV5-1 and TRBJ2-2): KAGVTQTPRYLIKTRGQQVTLSCSPISGHRSVSWYQQTPGQGLQFLFEYFSETQRNKGNFPGRFSGRQFSNSRSEMNVSTLELGDSALYLCASSLEGRELFFGEGSRLTVL.

In this sample, this clonotype turned up many times. The chain combines TRBV28 with TRBJ2-7; no reliable D call. Germline CDR1 reads MDHEN; CDR2 reads SYDVKM. The CDR3 extends over 13 amino acids. Trimming left V 5 bases short and J 6 bases short, with 14 bases between. CDR3 DNA: TGTGCCAGCAGTATCACTGGCCACCGCGAGCAGTACTTC. Translating it yields CASSITGHREQYF.

At least ten counts were recorded for this clonotype. The chain carries TRBV12-3 or TRBV12-4 and TRBJ2-5, with D maybe TRBD2 (5 bases). The better agreement between TRBJ2-3 and the DNA end casts doubt on the J call. The CDR3 has 12 amino acids. The CDR3 protein is CASSQAGGTQYF. In nucleotides, the CDR3 is TGTGCCAGCAGCCAGGCGGGTGGTACGCAGTATTTT.

In its sample, this clonotype was seen many times. The CDR3 DNA is TGCAGTGCTCAAGACAGGGGGGGGGGGAATTCACCCCTCCACTTT. This encodes CSAQDRGGGNSPLHF. V is TRBV20-1 and J is TRBJ1-6; TRBD1 matches 9 bases. Germline values: CDR1 DFQATT, CDR2 SNEGSKA (reference sequence). The CDR3 loop spans 15 amino acids. The V segment lost 5 bases and the J segment 7 bases; nucleotides outside the gene matches: 9.

This clonotype showed up just a few times. This sequence joins TRBV6-1 and TRBJ2-2, with 13 bases that match TRBD2. This CDR3 spans 16 amino acids. CDR1 MNHNS and CDR2 SASEGT come from the germline V gene. The junction had 7 bases not matched to a gene; V was cut back by 5 bases and J by 7 bases. The CDR3 DNA reads as TGTGCCAGCAGTTCGCGACTAGCGGGAGGCGGCGGGGAGCTGTTTTTT. Its translation is CASSSRLAGGGGELFF.

This clonotype was counted at least ten times. The chain combines TRBV27 with TRBJ1-1; D possibly corresponds to TRBD1 (5 bases). The CDR3 runs to 12 residues. V gave up 4 bases and J gave up 7 bases, with 10 bases separating them. CDR1 is MNHEY, CDR2 SMNVEV, per germline (reference sequence). CDR3 loop: CASSSIGGEAFF. In nucleotides, the CDR3 is TGTGCCAGCAGTTCGATCGGGGGTGAAGCTTTCTTT.

This clonotype was found many times. The rearrangement links TRBV6-1 to TRBJ2-3; TRBD2 matches 15 bases. V gave up 5 bases and J gave up 5 bases; unmatched junction bases: 5. The length of the CDR3 is 16 residues. Germline CDR1 is MNHNS and CDR2 is SASEGT. In DNA, the CDR3 is TGTGCCAGCAGTTATTTGGGACTAGCGGGAGGAGATACGCAGTATTTT. As protein: CASSYLGLAGGDTQYF.

There are a few counts of this clonotype. A clone one base away is much larger, so this may be a read error. The genes are TRBV3-1 and TRBJ2-3; D possibly matches TRBD1 or TRBD2 (5 bases each). The CDR3 is 13 amino acids. Germline V gene data show CDR1 as LGHDT and CDR2 as YNNKEL (reference sequence). CDR3 nucleotides: TGTGCCAGCAGCCTGGGGACCTCAGATACGCGGTATTTT. Protein product: CASSLGTSDTRYF.

This clonotype was seen at least ten times. This sequence joins TRBV7-2 and TRBJ2-7; 7 positions agree with TRBD1. Germline loops: CDR1 SGHTA, CDR2 FQGNSA. The V and J ends lost 1 base and 1 base, in that order; junction bases with no gene match: 4. This CDR3 is built from 15 residues. The CDR3 spells CASSLDRGISYEQYF. CDR3 bases: TGTGCCAGCAGCTTAGACAGGGGTATTTCCTACGAGCAGTACTTC.

Only a few counts were recorded for this clonotype. This rearrangement joins TRBV4-1 to TRBJ2-2; 14 bases map to TRBD2. The CDR3 sequence is 19 residues long. Germline trimming cut 5 bases from V and 1 base from J; bases unmatched to any gene: 9. Per germline, CDR1 MGHRA and CDR2 YSYEKL. The CDR3 is CASSSPGLAGVLNTGELFF. CDR3 nucleotides: TGCGCCAGCAGCTCCCCGGGACTAGCGGGAGTATTGAACACCGGGGAGCTGTTTTTT.

The chain carries TRBV7-2 and TRBJ2-7; 9 bases align to TRBD2. With V trimmed by 5 bases and J by 2 bases, 4 bases remained unmatched. In germline, CDR1 is SGHTA, CDR2 FQGNSA. This CDR3 spans 14 amino acids. The DNA of the CDR3 is TGTGCCAGCAGCAAGCTAGCGGGACCCTACGAGCAGTACTTC. Encoded protein: CASSKLAGPYEQYF.

This clonotype was counted ten times or more. The chain recombines TRBV18 with TRBJ2-2; 7 bases fit TRBD1. The CDR3 spans 15 residues. Germline V CDR1 and CDR2: KGHSH, LQKENI. Trimming at V came to 5 bases and at J to 0 bases, leaving 3 bases not matched to a gene. The CDR3 is CASSVTGANTGELFF. In nucleotides, the CDR3 is TGTGCCAGCTCAGTCACAGGGGCGAACACCGGGGAGCTGTTTTTT.

In its sample, this clonotype was seen many times. V usage is TRBV9 and J usage is TRBJ1-4; D remains ambiguous. CDR1 is SGDLS and CDR2 is YYNGEE in the germline V gene. The CDR3 consists of 15 residues. V dropped 4 bases and J dropped 0 bases, with 10 bases sitting between them. CDR3: CASSFSAATNEKLFF. CDR3 in DNA: TGTGCCAGCAGCTTTTCGGCCGCAACTAATGAAAAACTGTTTTTT.

CDR3 protein: CASNTQGANTGELFF. The CDR3 coding sequence is TGTGCCAGTAACACACAGGGGGCGAACACCGGGGAGCTGTTTTTT. The J gene is TRBJ2-2, the V gene TRBV19; 8 nucleotides align to TRBD1. The V gene's germline CDR1 is LNHDA and CDR2 SQIVND (reference sequence). CDR3 length equals 15 residues. With V trimmed by 7 bases and J by 0 bases, 4 bases remained unmatched.

This clonotype was detected a few times. This rearrangement joins TRBV20-1 to TRBJ2-1, with D possibly being TRBD2 (6 bases). This CDR3 has 12 residues. The V gene lost 3 bases and the J gene lost 3 bases, with 6 bases spanning the gap. Germline-derived CDR1 and CDR2 are DFQATT and SNEGSKA (reference sequence). The chain's CDR3 is CSASGGYNEQFF. For the CDR3, the DNA is TGCAGTGCTAGCGGGGGCTACAATGAGCAGTTCTTC.

This clonotype was counted many times. The chain is built from TRBV6-6 and TRBJ2-2; D ambiguous. CDR1 and CDR2 from the germline V gene are MNHNY and SVGAGI (reference sequence). Trimming removed 2 bases from V and 5 bases from J, with 6 bases in between. CDR3 size: 13 residues. The CDR3 DNA follows: TGTGCCAGCAGTTACAAAAGGACCGGGGAGCTGTTTTTT. Translated, it gives CASSYKRTGELFF.

Many counts were recorded for this clonotype. This rearrangement joins TRBV11-3 to TRBJ2-1; D is uncertain. Germline values: CDR1 SGHNT, CDR2 YENEEA. The CDR3 runs 13 residues. Deletions cut 3 bases from V and 15 bases from J, with 18 bases between. CDR3 in amino acids: CASSFSWNGLPFF. CDR3 nucleotides: TGTGCCAGCAGCTTTTCTTGGAATGGTTTGCCGTTCTTC. Drawing the rest from reference TRBV11-3 and TRBJ2-1, the complete variable domain is EAGVVQSPRYKIIEKKQPVAFWCNPISGHNTLYWYLQNLGQGPELLIRYENEEAVDDSQLPKDRFSAERLKGVDSTLKIQPAELGDSAVYLCASSFSWNGLPFFGPGTRLTVL.

The genes are TRBV5-1 and TRBJ1-1; maybe TRBD1 (5 bases). This CDR3 comprises 14 residues. Trimming removed 2 bases from V and 4 bases from J, with 12 bases in between. CDR1 and CDR2 (germline): SGHRS, YFSETQ. CDR3 residues: CASSFGTMGTEAFF. The CDR3 DNA follows: TGCGCCAGCAGCTTCGGGACTATGGGCACTGAAGCTTTCTTT.

The V and J genes are TRBV2 and TRBJ2-3; 10 bases map to TRBD1. CDR1 SNHLY and CDR2 FYNNEI come from the germline V gene. The CDR3 totals 15 residues. The junction had 3 bases not matched to a gene; V was cut back by 6 bases and J by 0 bases. The CDR3 reads CASRMGQGSTDTQYF. The CDR3 nucleotides are TGTGCCAGCAGAATGGGACAGGGGAGCACAGATACGCAGTATTTT.

This clonotype appeared many times. This chain connects TRBV4-1 to TRBJ1-3; possibly TRBD1 for D (5 bases). This CDR3 contains 17 residues. Germline CDR1 reads MGHRA; CDR2 reads YSYEKL. The germline V and J ends were trimmed by 0 bases and 0 bases, with 12 bases remaining between them. CDR3 coding DNA: TGCGCCAGCAGCCAAGATCGGGGGAGCTACTCTGGAAACACCATATATTTT. It yields the protein CASSQDRGSYSGNTIYF.

The chain employs TRBV28 and TRBJ2-7; D might be TRBD1 (6 bases). The germline CDR1 and CDR2 sequences are MDHEN and SYDVKM. V lost 2 bases and J 5 bases, leaving 13 bases between the germline ends. The CDR3 has 14 residues. The chain's CDR3 is CASSLTGNVDEQYF. The CDR3 bases are TGTGCCAGCAGTTTAACAGGGAATGTGGACGAGCAGTACTTC.